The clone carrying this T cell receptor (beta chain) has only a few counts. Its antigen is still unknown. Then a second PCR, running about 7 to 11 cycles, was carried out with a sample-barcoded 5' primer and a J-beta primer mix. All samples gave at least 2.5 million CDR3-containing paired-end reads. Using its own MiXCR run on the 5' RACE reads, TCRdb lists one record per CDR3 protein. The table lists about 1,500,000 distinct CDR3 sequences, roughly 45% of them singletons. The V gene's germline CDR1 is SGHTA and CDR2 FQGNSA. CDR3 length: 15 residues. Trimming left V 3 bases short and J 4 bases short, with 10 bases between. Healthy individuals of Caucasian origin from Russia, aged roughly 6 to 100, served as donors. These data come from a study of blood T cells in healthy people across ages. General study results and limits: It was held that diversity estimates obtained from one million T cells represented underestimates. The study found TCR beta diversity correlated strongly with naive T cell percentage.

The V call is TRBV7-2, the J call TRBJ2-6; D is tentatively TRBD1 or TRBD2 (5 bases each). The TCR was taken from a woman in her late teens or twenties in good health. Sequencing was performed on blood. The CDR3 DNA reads TGTGCCAGCAGCTTTGGGGGTATGGGGGCCAACGTCCTGACTTTC. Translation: CASSFGGMGANVLTF.